The 26 T cell receptor beta chains given below trace back to one sample, sequenced in a study of identical twins. Each CDR3 protein gets one entry after TCRdb re-called the 5' RACE reads with MiXCR. Of approximately 700,000 distinct CDR3 sequences in the sample, 15% to 20% were seen once. This sample also appeared in a second study, on T cells expressing NK-cell markers.

The sample consisted of PBMCs. These receptors were obtained from a woman under 30 in good health.

This clonotype turned up a few times. This CDR3 reads CASTLIGGPVDTQYF. In DNA, the CDR3 is TGTGCCAGCACCCTCATCGGGGGGCCAGTAGATACGCAGTATTTT. The chain carries TRBV12-3 or TRBV12-4 and TRBJ2-3, with D tentatively TRBD2 (7 bases). Trimming pared 7 bases from V and 5 bases from J, leaving 19 bases between. CDR3 length equals 15 residues.

This clonotype has just a few counts. CDR3 protein: CASSLLSGRALDTQYF. CDR3 nucleotides: TGTGCCAGCAGCCTACTTAGCGGGAGGGCCTTGGATACGCAGTATTTT. This sequence joins TRBV12-3 or TRBV12-4 and TRBJ2-3; 11 bases are a match to TRBD2. The J segment lost 6 bases and the V segment lost 6 bases, leaving 11 bases of the junction unmatched. CDR3 length equals 16 residues.

The chain recombines TRBV7-9 with TRBJ2-1, with D perhaps TRBD1 or TRBD2 (5 bases each). Trimming took off 4 bases at V and 7 bases at J, with 20 bases between the two ends. This CDR3 is 16 amino acids long. The germline V gene encodes CDR1 SEHNR and CDR2 FQNEAQ (reference sequence). The DNA of the CDR3 is TGTGCCAGCAGCTACCTAGCCGGCAGGGCGAGGAATGAGCAGTTCTTC. It yields the protein CASSYLAGRARNEQFF.

J is TRBJ2-2 and V is TRBV5-1; 8 bases are shared with TRBD2. From germline, CDR1 is SGHRS and CDR2 YFSETQ. V shed 1 base and J 1 base; nucleotides not matched to a gene: 3. This CDR3 has 16 amino acids. The CDR3 sequence: CASSLSSGRNTGELFF. CDR3 DNA: TGCGCCAGCAGCTTGTCAAGCGGGAGGAACACCGGGGAGCTGTTTTTT.

This clonotype was detected many times. This chain links TRBV5-1 with TRBJ2-3; possible D gene TRBD2, 7 bases. Germline assignment: CDR1 SGHRS and CDR2 YFSETQ. V was cut by 3 bases and J by 3 bases, with 11 bases left in between. The CDR3 consists of 14 residues. The CDR3 protein is CASSSGGRTDTQYF. Written as DNA, the CDR3 is TGCGCCAGCAGCTCGGGGGGCCGGACAGATACGCAGTATTTT.

Only a few counts were recorded for this clonotype. This sequence joins TRBV7-8 and TRBJ2-7; tentatively, D is TRBD1 or TRBD2 (5 bases each). This CDR3 spans 14 amino acids. Germline V gene sequence: CDR1 SGHVS, CDR2 FQNEAQ. The ends were cut back, 5 bases at V and 5 bases at J, with 16 bases in the middle. The CDR3 sequence is CASSPGLFGNEQYF. CDR3 nucleotide sequence: TGTGCCAGCAGCCCGGGGCTTTTTGGGAACGAGCAGTACTTC.

The genes are TRBV6-1 and TRBJ2-3, with 9 positions matching TRBD2. CDR3 length: 15 residues. With 6 bases clipped from V and 4 bases from J, the junction kept 8 bases outside the gene matches. Per germline, CDR1 MNHNS and CDR2 SASEGT. The CDR3 nucleotides read TGTGCCAGCAGCCGCGGGGGGGTGGGGCCAGATACGCAGTATTTT. Protein product: CASSRGGVGPDTQYF.

This chain connects TRBV13 to TRBJ1-6, with D unclear. Looked up from germline, CDR1 is PRHDT and CDR2 is FYEKMQ (reference sequence). The V end was cut by 4 bases, the J end by 16 bases, with 17 bases between. This CDR3 comprises 13 residues. CDR3 DNA: TGTGCCAGCAGCTCTCGGTCCTTTGAACGACTCCACTTT. It specifies CASSSRSFERLHF.

Remarks on this clonotype: The junction departs from germline at one end; a sequencing error may be responsible. The chain is built from TRBV7-7 and TRBJ2-7; a possible D gene is TRBD2 (6 bases). Germline CDR1 SSHAT, CDR2 FNYEAQ (reference sequence). This CDR3 has 12 amino acids. The CDR3 coding sequence is TGTGCTAGCAGCCCGATCGGGGGCGAGCAGTACTTC. It translates to CASSPIGGEQYF.

At least ten counts were recorded for this clonotype. The rearrangement uses TRBV6-5 and TRBJ1-1; D not resolved. CDR1 is MNHEY and CDR2 is SVGAGI in the germline V gene. This CDR3 comprises 13 residues. The V and J ends lost 2 bases and 0 bases respectively, with 4 bases between them. CDR3 protein: CASSYQVNTEAFF. The CDR3 DNA is TGTGCCAGCAGTTACCAGGTGAACACTGAAGCTTTCTTT.

CDR3 sequence (DNA): TGTGCCAGCAGCCTTCTTACGTCCTTACTAGCGGGGGGCGAAAACATTCAGTACTTC. Translated: CASSLLTSLLAGGENIQYF. The chain carries TRBV11-2 and TRBJ2-4; 12 bases line up with TRBD2. The CDR3 is 19 amino acids. Germline values: CDR1 SGHAT, CDR2 FQNNGV. The ends lost 5 bases at V and 5 bases at J; junction bases unmatched: 16.

In its sample, this clonotype was seen a few times. The rearrangement links TRBV4-3 to TRBJ2-2, with 10 bases aligning to TRBD1. The CDR3 runs to 17 residues. V trimming: 0 bases; J trimming: 7 bases; junction bases outside the gene matches: 8. Germline assignment: CDR1 LGHNA and CDR2 YSLEER. The CDR3 region is CASSQDRQGALIGELFF. As DNA, the CDR3 is TGCGCCAGCAGCCAAGATAGACAGGGGGCGCTTATCGGGGAGCTGTTTTTT.

The chain carries TRBV4-3 and TRBJ2-1; D is undetermined. This CDR3 contains 13 residues. V gave up 0 bases and J gave up 6 bases, with 6 bases separating them. CDR1 is LGHNA, CDR2 YSLEER, per germline. The chain's CDR3 is CASSQDHVNEQFF. In DNA, the CDR3 is TGCGCCAGCAGCCAAGATCATGTCAATGAGCAGTTCTTC.

This clonotype appeared many times. This sequence joins TRBV20-1 and TRBJ1-2; D unresolved. This CDR3 contains 11 residues. CDR1 and CDR2 (germline): DFQATT, SNEGSKA (reference sequence). Deletions cut 3 bases from V and 9 bases from J, with 11 bases between. The DNA of the CDR3 is TGCAGTGCTAGGGAAAGCTTTCGCTACACCTTC. Translated: CSARESFRYTF.

The chain has TRBV5-5 and TRBJ1-2; D is undetermined. V was clipped by 0 bases and J by 7 bases, with 16 bases between them. The CDR3 extends over 15 amino acids. CDR1 and CDR2 from the germline V gene are SGHKS and YYEKEE (reference sequence). CDR3 amino acids: CASSLAVGSRGGYTF. The CDR3 coding sequence is TGTGCCAGCAGCTTGGCCGTAGGCTCCCGGGGTGGCTACACCTTC. Looking up the rest from reference TRBV5-5 and TRBJ1-2 gives the full variable domain: DAGVTQSPTHLIKTRGQQVTLRCSPISGHKSVSWYQQVLGQGPQFIFQYYEKEERGRGNFPDRFSARQFPNYSSELNVNALLLGDSALYLCASSLAVGSRGGYTFGSGTRLTVV.

This clonotype was seen only a few times. The chain recombines TRBV5-1 with TRBJ2-5; D gene unclear. This CDR3 contains 14 residues. Trimming stripped 0 bases from V and 3 bases from J, with 9 bases between. From germline, CDR1 is SGHRS and CDR2 YFSETQ. CDR3 DNA sequence: TGCGCCAGCAGCTTGGCGAGGATCGAAGAGACCCAGTACTTC. This sequence encodes CASSLARIEETQYF.

The J gene is TRBJ1-3, the V gene TRBV7-8, with D tentatively TRBD1 (6 bases). The CDR3 length is 16 residues. Trimming pared 6 bases from V and 0 bases from J, leaving 15 bases between. Germline V gene data show CDR1 as SGHVS and CDR2 as FQNEAQ. This chain's CDR3 is CASSQGGADSGNTIYF. DNA of the CDR3: TGTGCCAGCAGTCAAGGGGGGGCCGACTCTGGAAACACCATATATTTT. Full variable domain (rest looked up from reference TRBV7-8 and TRBJ1-3): GAGVSQSPRYKVAKRGQDVALRCDPISGHVSLFWYQQALGQGPEFLTYFQNEAQLDKSGLPSDRFFAERPEGSVSTLKIQRTQQEDSAVYLCASSQGGADSGNTIYFGEGSWLTVV.

This clonotype has a count of ten or more. V gene TRBV29-1 combines with J gene TRBJ1-2; 8 bases map to TRBD1. Trimming at V came to 1 base and at J to 8 bases, leaving 9 bases not matched to a gene. CDR1 SQVTM and CDR2 ANQGSEA come from the germline V gene. This CDR3 region has 14 residues. The CDR3 DNA reads TGCAGCGTTGAAGGACGTGTGACAGGGGAGGGCTACACCTTC. Residues: CSVEGRVTGEGYTF. The variable domain in full, with the rest retrieved from reference TRBV29-1 and TRBJ1-2, is SAVISQKPSRDICQRGTSLTIQCQVDSQVTMMFWYRQQPGQSLTLIATANQGSEATYESGFVIDKFPISRPNLTFSTLTVSNMSPEDSSIYLCSVEGRVTGEGYTFGSGTRLTVV.

This clonotype has more than one count but fewer than ten. The V and J genes are TRBV6-5 and TRBJ2-7, with a tentative D call TRBD1 (6 bases). The CDR3 spans 15 residues. CDR1 and CDR2 from the germline V gene are MNHEY and SVGAGI. The germline V and J ends were trimmed by 4 bases and 1 base, with 14 bases remaining between them. The CDR3 DNA reads TGTGCCAGCAGTTTCCCAATTGACAGGTCCTACGAGCAGTACTTC. Translated, it gives CASSFPIDRSYEQYF.

The sample holds a few counts of this clonotype. The rearrangement links TRBV7-9 to TRBJ2-5; the D gene is possibly TRBD2 (5 bases). V lost 5 bases and J lost 5, with 15 bases in between. Looked up from germline, CDR1 is SEHNR and CDR2 is FQNEAQ (reference sequence). This CDR3 comprises 14 residues. The CDR3 protein is CASSLLFRGETQYF. The CDR3, as DNA: TGTGCCAGCAGCCTCTTGTTTCGAGGGGAGACCCAGTACTTC.

This clonotype was counted at least ten times. Here the CDR3 reads CASSRQGGSYEQYF. The CDR3 bases are TGCGCCAGCAGCCGTCAGGGGGGCTCCTACGAGCAGTACTTC. The J gene is TRBJ2-7, the V gene TRBV5-1, with a tentative D call TRBD1 (7 bases). Germline-derived CDR1 and CDR2 are SGHRS and YFSETQ. The CDR3 spans 14 residues. Trimming removed 4 bases at V and 0 bases at J, with 11 bases between.

This clonotype occurred a few times. The genes are TRBV3-1 and TRBJ2-5; D might be TRBD1 (5 bases). V lost 3 bases to trimming and J lost 5 bases, with 10 bases between them. This CDR3 has 13 amino acids. The germline V gene has CDR1 LGHDT and CDR2 YNNKEL (reference sequence). DNA of the CDR3: TGTGCCAGCAGCCACCGTGGGGCGGAGACCCAGTACTTC. It specifies CASSHRGAETQYF.

The rearrangement uses TRBV2 and TRBJ1-1; D unresolved. Germline V lookup: CDR1 SNHLY, CDR2 FYNNEI. Trimming left V 4 bases short and J 0 bases short, with 9 bases between. The CDR3 is made up of 14 amino acids. The CDR3 loop reads CASSVSLMNTEAFF. The DNA of the CDR3 is TGTGCCAGCAGTGTGAGTCTTATGAACACTGAAGCTTTCTTT.

J is TRBJ2-5 and V is TRBV7-2; TRBD2 aligns across 12 bases. The CDR3 runs 17 residues. The germline V gene encodes CDR1 SGHTA and CDR2 FQGNSA. J was trimmed by 0 bases and V by 1 base; bases with no gene match: 3. CDR3 nucleotide sequence: TGTGCCAGCAGCTTAGAGCTAGCGGGAGGGTACCAAGAGACCCAGTACTTC. Translation: CASSLELAGGYQETQYF.

This clonotype appeared a few times. The chain employs TRBV7-2 and TRBJ2-5; 12 bases match TRBD2. Germline CDR1 is SGHTA and CDR2 is FQGNSA. Trimming took 1 base from V and 2 from J; bases not matched to a gene: 2. CDR3 length: 16 residues. CDR3 in amino acids: CASSLDLAGGQETQYF. CDR3 bases: TGTGCCAGCAGCTTAGACCTAGCGGGAGGGCAAGAGACCCAGTACTTC.

This clonotype has only a few counts. V usage is TRBV6-1 and J usage is TRBJ2-7; TRBD1 matches 8 bases. The CDR3 extends over 15 amino acids. V lost 3 bases and J lost 5; bases outside the gene matches: 9. Germline CDR1 and CDR2: MNHNS and SASEGT. CDR3 region: CASSETMDRVNEQYF. In DNA, the CDR3 is TGTGCCAGCAGTGAGACGATGGACAGGGTAAACGAGCAGTACTTC.